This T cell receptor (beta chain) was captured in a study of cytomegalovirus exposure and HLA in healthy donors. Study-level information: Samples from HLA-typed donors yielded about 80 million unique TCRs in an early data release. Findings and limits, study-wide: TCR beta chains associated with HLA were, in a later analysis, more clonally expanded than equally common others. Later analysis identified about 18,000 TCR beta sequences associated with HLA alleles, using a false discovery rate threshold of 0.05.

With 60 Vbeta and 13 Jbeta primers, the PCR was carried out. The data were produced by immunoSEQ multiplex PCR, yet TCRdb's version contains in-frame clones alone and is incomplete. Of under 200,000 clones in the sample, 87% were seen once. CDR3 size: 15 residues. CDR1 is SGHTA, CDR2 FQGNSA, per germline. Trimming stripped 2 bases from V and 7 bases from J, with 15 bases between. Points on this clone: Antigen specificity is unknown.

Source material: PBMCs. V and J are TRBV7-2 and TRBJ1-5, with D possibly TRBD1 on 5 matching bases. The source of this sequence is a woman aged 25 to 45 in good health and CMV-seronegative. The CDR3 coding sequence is TGTGCCAGCAGCTTAAGTAGCAGGGCTGGGCAGCCCCAGCATTTT. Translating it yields CASSLSSRAGQPQHF.